This is a list of T cell receptor beta chains from one sample in a study of shared clonotypes between healthy human individuals. Produced via immunoSEQ multiplex PCR; TCRdb's table is partial and in-frame only. The table has 2 million to 3 million clones, more than 85% seen once. Sequenced material: naive CD4+ T cells from PBMCs. The origin of the receptors is a man between 18 and 35 years old in good health. Some clones in this sample may be carry-over from other donors' samples. CDR3s include the opening cysteine and the closing phenylalanine or tryptophan. Fields, in order: D gene, V gene, J gene, clone size, CDR3 protein, CDR3 DNA. D genes are given only for firm matches. The size of a clone is reported for some rows only, either as once, few or many, or as a class for expanded clones.

D: NA; V: TRBV5-1; J: TRBJ1-5; size: once; CDR3: CASSLGGAEGNQPQHF; DNA: TGCGCCAGCAGCTTGGGGGGGGCAGAGGGCAATCAGCCCCAGCATTTT
D: NA; V: TRBV7-2; J: TRBJ1-2; size: NA; CDR3: CASSFDRITNYGYTF; DNA: TGTGCCAGCAGCTTCGACCGCATCACTAACTATGGCTACACCTTC
D: NA; V: TRBV28; J: TRBJ2-1; size: NA; CDR3: CASSLPGEGGHNEQFF; DNA: TGTGCCAGCAGTTTGCCCGGGGAGGGGGGCCACAATGAGCAGTTCTTC
D: TRBD1; V: TRBV7-3; J: TRBJ1-1; size: NA; CDR3: CASSSRDRNTEAFF; DNA: TGTGCCAGCAGCTCTCGGGACAGGAACACTGAAGCTTTCTTT
D: NA; V: TRBV6-4; J: TRBJ2-3; size: NA; CDR3: CASSLTSYDTQYF; DNA: TGTGCCAGCAGCTTAACTAGCTACGATACGCAGTATTTT
D: TRBD1; V: TRBV27; J: TRBJ2-7; size: NA; CDR3: CASSLLGGQAYEQYF; DNA: TGTGCCAGCAGTTTATTAGGGGGACAGGCCTACGAGCAGTACTTC
D: NA; V: TRBV6-6; J: TRBJ2-7; size: NA; CDR3: CASRPARDGAYEQYF; DNA: TGTGCCAGCAGGCCAGCCCGGGACGGAGCCTACGAGCAGTACTTC
D: TRBD1; V: TRBV28; J: TRBJ1-4; size: NA; CDR3: CASSSSARGQGEKLFF; DNA: TGTGCCAGCAGTTCCTCGGCGAGGGGGCAAGGTGAAAAACTGTTTTTT
D: NA; V: TRBV29-1; J: TRBJ2-3; size: NA; CDR3: CSVGRLHTDTQYF; DNA: TGCAGCGTGGGGAGACTGCACACAGATACGCAGTATTTT
D: NA; V: TRBV28; J: TRBJ2-2; size: NA; CDR3: CASSFSRGGRGFVGELFF; DNA: TGTGCCAGCAGTTTTTCCCGGGGAGGACGGGGGTTTGTCGGGGAGCTGTTTTTT
D: NA; V: TRBV19; J: TRBJ1-2; size: NA; CDR3: CASRGDYGYTF; DNA: TGTGCCAGTAGGGGTGACTATGGCTACACCTTC
D: TRBD1; V: TRBV2; J: TRBJ1-2; size: NA; CDR3: CASSVGRGKAF; DNA: TGTGCCAGCAGTGTTGGCAGGGGGAAGGCCTTC
D: NA; V: TRBV28; J: TRBJ1-5; size: NA; CDR3: CASSFGSRNQPQHF; DNA: TGTGCCAGCAGTTTTGGGTCACGCAATCAGCCCCAGCATTTT
D: TRBD2; V: TRBV7-3; J: TRBJ2-7; size: NA; CDR3: CASSVTSGGSYEQYF; DNA: TGTGCCAGCAGCGTGACTAGCGGGGGATCCTACGAGCAGTACTTC
D: NA; V: TRBV19; J: TRBJ2-7; size: NA; CDR3: CASSIAVGSYEQYF; DNA: TGTGCCAGTAGTATAGCCGTCGGATCCTACGAGCAGTACTTC
D: NA; V: TRBV19; J: TRBJ2-2; size: NA; CDR3: CASSVSDGELFF; DNA: TGTGCCAGTAGTGTGAGTGACGGGGAGCTGTTTTTT
D: NA; V: TRBV28; J: TRBJ1-1; size: NA; CDR3: CASSLLNTEAFF; DNA: TGTGCCAGCAGTTTACTTAACACTGAAGCTTTCTTT
D: TRBD1; V: TRBV27; J: TRBJ2-5; size: NA; CDR3: CASSFYRGHQETQYF; DNA: TGTGCCAGCAGTTTCTACAGGGGACACCAAGAGACCCAGTACTTC
D: TRBD2; V: TRBV7-2; J: TRBJ2-7; size: NA; CDR3: CASSLTSGTSSYEQYF; DNA: TGTGCCAGCAGCCTCACTAGCGGGACGAGCTCCTACGAGCAGTACTTC
D: TRBD1; V: TRBV15; J: TRBJ2-7; size: NA; CDR3: CATSRVGQGNRYEQYF; DNA: TGTGCCACCAGCAGAGTCGGACAGGGGAATAGATACGAGCAGTACTTC
D: NA; V: TRBV4-2; J: TRBJ2-3; size: NA; CDR3: CASSQATGSTDTQYF; DNA: TGTGCCAGCAGCCAAGCGACCGGGAGCACAGATACGCAGTATTTT
D: NA; V: TRBV4-1; J: TRBJ2-5; size: once; CDR3: CASSQVIGETQYF; DNA: TGCGCCAGCAGCCAAGTGATTGGAGAGACCCAGTACTTC
D: TRBD2; V: TRBV6-1; J: TRBJ2-1; size: NA; CDR3: CASSGLLATTYNEQFF; DNA: TGTGCCAGCAGTGGTTTACTAGCGACCACCTACAATGAGCAGTTCTTC
D: NA; V: TRBV18; J: TRBJ2-7; size: NA; CDR3: CASSPTAGEYEQYF; DNA: TGTGCCAGCTCACCGACGGCCGGGGAATACGAGCAGTACTTC
D: NA; V: TRBV2; J: TRBJ2-3; size: NA; CDR3: CASSEAQGADTQYF; DNA: TGTGCCAGCAGTGAAGCCCAGGGTGCAGATACGCAGTATTTT
D: NA; V: TRBV27; J: TRBJ2-7; size: NA; CDR3: CASSLRREMWQYF; DNA: TGTGCCAGCAGTTTGCGCCGGGAGATGTGGCAGTACTTC
D: NA; V: TRBV19; J: TRBJ1-5; size: NA; CDR3: CASSMPRAQQPQHF; DNA: TGTGCCAGTAGTATGCCCAGGGCTCAACAGCCCCAGCATTTT
D: NA; V: TRBV30; J: TRBJ2-3; size: NA; CDR3: CAWSGESTDTQYF; DNA: TGTGCCTGGAGTGGGGAGAGCACAGATACGCAGTATTTT
D: NA; V: TRBV29-1; J: TRBJ2-7; size: NA; CDR3: CSATGPSYEQYF; DNA: TGCAGCGCGACGGGGCCATCCTACGAGCAGTACTTC
D: NA; V: TRBV29-1; J: TRBJ2-1; size: once; CDR3: CSVVSGDGHNEQFF; DNA: TGCAGCGTCGTCTCCGGGGACGGCCACAATGAGCAGTTCTTC
D: NA; V: TRBV14; J: TRBJ1-1; size: NA; CDR3: CASSQEVGSRHSEAFF; DNA: TGTGCCAGCAGCCAAGAAGTGGGCAGCCGTCACTCCGAAGCTTTCTTT
D: NA; V: TRBV6-4; J: TRBJ2-4; size: NA; CDR3: CASSDFKLNIQYF; DNA: TGTGCCAGCAGTGACTTTAAATTAAACATTCAGTACTTC
D: NA; V: TRBV2; J: TRBJ1-2; size: NA; CDR3: CASNFGGAPFPEDPYGYTF; DNA: TGTGCCAGCAACTTCGGCGGGGCCCCGTTCCCTGAGGACCCCTATGGCTACACCTTC
D: NA; V: TRBV7-3; J: TRBJ1-1; size: NA; CDR3: CASSLGQNTEAFF; DNA: TGTGCCAGCAGCCTAGGACAGAACACTGAAGCTTTCTTT
D: NA; V: TRBV29-1; J: TRBJ2-5; size: NA; CDR3: CSVERQGTPPRDF; DNA: TGCAGCGTTGAGCGGCAGGGAACACCCCCTAGGGACTTC
D: NA; V: TRBV5-1; J: TRBJ2-3; size: NA; CDR3: CASSLDRADTQYF; DNA: TGCGCCAGCAGCTTGGACCGGGCAGATACGCAGTATTTT
D: TRBD1; V: TRBV7-9; J: TRBJ1-6; size: NA; CDR3: CASSRDRVSPLHF; DNA: TGTGCCAGCAGTCGTGACAGGGTCTCACCCCTCCACTTT
D: NA; V: TRBV27; J: TRBJ1-4; size: NA; CDR3: CASSLTPGNNEKLFF; DNA: TGTGCCAGCAGTTTAACCCCAGGGAATAATGAAAAACTGTTTTTT